A selection of T cell receptor beta chains follows, all from one sample in a study of T cell responses to AZD1222 COVID-19 vaccine. The assay was immunoSEQ multiplex PCR, and TCRdb's table has in-frame clones only and misses some. The sample contains 150,000 to 200,000 clones, 85% to 95% of which appear only once. Sequenced here: peripheral blood, sampled 28 days after the second AZD1222 dose. Every receptor here comes from an adult who received the AZD1222 COVID-19 vaccine. The CDR3 runs from the conserved cysteine through the conserved F or W. The D gene is left open where the match is weak. The listing skips clone size in some rows; elsewhere it reads once, few, many or a size class.

TRBJ1-1 . TRBV19 medium-sized CASSPQGGWAFF TGTGCCAGTAGCCCACAAGGGGGGTGGGCTTTCTTT
TRBJ1-5 . TRBV10-2 . CASSEFFSNQPQHF TGCGCCAGCAGTGAGTTCTTTAGCAATCAGCCCCAGCATTTT
TRBJ1-1 TRBD1 TRBV6-2/TRBV6-3 . CASSSTGRNTEAFF TGTGCCAGCAGTTCGACAGGGAGGAACACTGAAGCTTTCTTT
TRBJ1-5 TRBD1 TRBV4-1 . CASSQLQGFGQPQHF TGCGCCAGCAGCCAATTACAGGGGTTCGGTCAGCCCCAGCATTTT
TRBJ2-1 . TRBV4-1 . CASSQIGWFDEQFF TGCGCCAGCAGCCAAATAGGATGGTTCGATGAGCAGTTCTTC
TRBJ2-3 . TRBV18 . CASSPEPFASADTQYF TGTGCCAGCTCACCAGAACCGTTCGCGTCTGCAGATACGCAGTATTTT
TRBJ1-5 . TRBV6-5 . CASKEAYNQPQHF TGTGCCAGCAAAGAGGCCTACAATCAGCCCCAGCATTTT
TRBJ2-2 TRBD2 TRBV11-2 . CASRHESSGSGTGELFF TGTGCCAGCAGACACGAGTCTAGCGGGAGTGGTACCGGGGAGCTGTTTTTT
TRBJ1-3 TRBD1 TRBV7-9 . CASSPPTGVGNTIYF TGTGCCAGCAGCCCTCCGACAGGGGTTGGAAACACCATATATTTT
TRBJ2-7 . TRBV7-9 . CASSRVGGYEQYF TGTGCCAGCAGCCGAGTGGGGGGCTACGAGCAGTACTTC
TRBJ1-1 . TRBV5-1 . CASSFGTGSTEAFF TGCGCCAGCAGCTTTGGGACGGGGAGCACTGAAGCTTTCTTT
TRBJ1-5 . TRBV6-1 . CASSEPTVYQPQHF TGTGCCAGCAGTGAACCGACAGTTTATCAGCCCCAGCATTTT